Listed below are T cell receptor beta chains from one sample, sequenced in a study of tumor-infiltrating lymphocytes in primary liver carcinoma. TCRdb redid the calling of the multiplex PCR reads with MiXCR, one entry per CDR3 protein. Altogether around 170,000 distinct CDR3 sequences are present, over 50% being singletons, with the ten largest covering approximately 65%. Sequencing was carried out using peripheral blood. The receptors here all came from a man between 35 and 55 years old with primary liver carcinoma and hepatitis B virus infection. The CDR3 runs from the conserved cysteine through the conserved F or W. The order of the fields is clone size, D gene, CDR3 length, J gene, V gene, CDR3 protein, CDR3 DNA. The D gene is left open where the match is weak. The size of a clone is reported for some rows only, either as once, few or many, or as a class for expanded clones.

few | TRBD1 | 16 | TRBJ1-5 | TRBV5-6 | CASSYAGTGTDQPQHF | TGTGCCAGCAGCTACGCTGGGACAGGGACGGATCAGCCCCAGCATTTT
NA | NA | 14 | TRBJ1-4 | TRBV4-1 | CVSSREQGGEKLFF | TGCGTCAGCAGCCGAGAACAGGGTGGTGAAAAACTGTTTTTT
NA | NA | 14 | TRBJ2-7 | TRBV28 | CASKSGGNIYEQYF | TGTGCCAGCAAAAGCGGCGGGAATATCTACGAGCAGTACTTC
NA | NA | 16 | TRBJ2-2 | TRBV6-5 | CASSYAGAGHTRELFF | TGTGCCAGCAGTTACGCAGGGGCCGGGCACACCAGGGAGCTGTTTTTT
NA | NA | 16 | TRBJ2-7 | TRBV4-1 | CASSQDRRESGYEQYF | TGCGCCAGCAGCCAAGATCGACGGGAGTCTGGGTACGAGCAGTACTTC
NA | TRBD1 | 12 | TRBJ2-7 | TRBV29-1 | CSVRQGNYKQYF | TGCAGCGTTCGACAGGGGAACTACAAGCAGTACTTC
NA | NA | 14 | TRBJ2-7 | TRBV6-1 | CATGAGLGSYEQYF | TGTGCCACCGGGGCAGGGCTCGGCTCCTACGAGCAGTACTTC
NA | NA | 13 | TRBJ2-5 | TRBV12-3/TRBV12-4 | CASIARTRGPQYF | TGTGCCAGCATCGCCAGGACAAGGGGACCCCAGTACTTC
few | NA | 15 | TRBJ2-3 | TRBV30 | CASRPQLAESDTQYF | TGTGCCAGCCGGCCCCAGCTGGCGGAATCAGATACGCAGTATTTT
NA | NA | 11 | TRBJ2-7 | TRBV6-6 | CASSYRREQYF | TGTGCCAGCAGTTACAGGAGGGAGCAGTACTTC
many | TRBD2 | 14 | TRBJ2-7 | TRBV2 | CASSAGGSGYEQYF | TGTGCCAGCAGTGCGGGGGGTAGTGGCTACGAGCAGTACTTC
NA | NA | 15 | TRBJ2-7 | TRBV11-2 | CARSSIGSNSYEQYF | TGTGCCAGGAGCTCTATCGGGAGTAACTCCTACGAGCAGTACTTC
many | TRBD2 | 16 | TRBJ2-1 | TRBV11-3 | CASSLVLAGFDNEQFF | TGTGCCAGCAGCTTAGTACTAGCGGGATTTGACAATGAGCAGTTCTTC
NA | NA | 14 | TRBJ1-2 | TRBV6-1 | CASSEDGRAYGYTF | TGTGCCAGCAGTGAAGATGGAAGGGCCTATGGCTACACCTTC
NA | TRBD2 | 12 | TRBJ2-1 | TRBV10-3 | CAISDGGNEQFF | TGTGCCATCAGTGACGGGGGGAATGAGCAGTTCTTC
NA | TRBD1 | 16 | TRBJ1-1 | TRBV25-1 | CASSEWGQGMNTEAFF | TGTGCCAGCAGTGAATGGGGACAGGGGATGAACACTGAAGCTTTCTTT
NA | NA | 16 | TRBJ1-2 | TRBV7-9 | CASSLAGSQSHYGYTF | TGTGCCAGCAGCTTAGCGGGTTCACAGTCCCACTATGGCTACACCTTC
NA | TRBD2 | 14 | TRBJ2-2 | TRBV12-3/TRBV12-4 | CASSLSLAGGELFF | TGTGCCAGCAGTTTATCATTAGCGGGCGGGGAGCTGTTTTTT
NA | NA | 13 | TRBJ2-1 | TRBV28 | CASRVGASAPTDF | TGTGCCAGCCGAGTGGGGGCTAGCGCACCGACAGACTTC
few | NA | 13 | TRBJ2-3 | TRBV6-5 | CASWGGGTDTQYF | TGTGCCAGTTGGGGCGGGGGCACAGATACGCAGTATTTT
NA | NA | 15 | TRBJ2-1 | TRBV11-1 | CANSIYQTGYNEQFF | TGTGCCAACAGCATCTACCAGACAGGCTACAATGAGCAGTTCTTC
NA | NA | 11 | TRBJ2-1 | TRBV10-3 | CVISEANEQFF | TGTGTCATCAGTGAGGCCAATGAGCAGTTCTTC
NA | TRBD1 | 14 | TRBJ1-1 | TRBV28 | CASSSPGQGTEAFF | TGTGCTAGCAGTTCCCCGGGACAGGGAACTGAAGCTTTCTTT
NA | NA | 15 | TRBJ1-5 | TRBV6-5 | CASSRSRQEGQSQHF | TGTGCCAGCAGCCGTTCCAGACAGGAGGGTCAGTCCCAGCATTTT
NA | TRBD1 | 15 | TRBJ2-7 | TRBV29-1 | CSVELGDRGNYEQYF | TGCAGCGTTGAACTTGGGGACAGGGGGAACTACGAGCAGTACTTC
NA | NA | 14 | TRBJ2-7 | TRBV7-8 | CTNSLGQRGEELYF | TGTACCAACAGCTTAGGACAGAGAGGTGAAGAGCTGTACTTC
NA | NA | 15 | TRBJ2-1 | TRBV10-2 | CTSLDGLSSYNEQFF | TGCACCTCCCTAGACGGGCTTTCCTCCTACAATGAGCAGTTCTTC
NA | TRBD2 | 16 | TRBJ2-1 | TRBV9 | CASSVASTSGYNEQFF | TGTGCCAGCAGCGTAGCTAGCACTAGCGGATACAATGAACAGTTCTTC
NA | NA | 14 | TRBJ2-7 | TRBV12-3/TRBV12-4 | CASSFSMGAYEQYF | TGTGCCAGCAGTTTCTCGATGGGGGCCTACGAGCAGTACTTC
NA | NA | 15 | TRBJ1-1 | TRBV12-3/TRBV12-4 | CASSLGEGMNTEAFF | TGTGCCAGCAGCCTAGGGGAGGGCATGAACACTGAAGCTTTCTTT
NA | TRBD2 | 14 | TRBJ2-7 | TRBV6-1 | CASTLTSGRSEQYF | TGTGCCAGCACTTTGACTAGCGGGAGATCCGAGCAGTACTTC
NA | NA | 11 | TRBJ1-1 | TRBV29-1 | CGVARETEAFF | TGCGGCGTTGCCCGGGAGACTGAAGCTTTCTTT
few | NA | 15 | TRBJ2-7 | TRBV6-6 | CASSVTGQAIYEQYF | TGTGCCAGCAGTGTTACGGGACAAGCCATCTACGAGCAGTACTTC